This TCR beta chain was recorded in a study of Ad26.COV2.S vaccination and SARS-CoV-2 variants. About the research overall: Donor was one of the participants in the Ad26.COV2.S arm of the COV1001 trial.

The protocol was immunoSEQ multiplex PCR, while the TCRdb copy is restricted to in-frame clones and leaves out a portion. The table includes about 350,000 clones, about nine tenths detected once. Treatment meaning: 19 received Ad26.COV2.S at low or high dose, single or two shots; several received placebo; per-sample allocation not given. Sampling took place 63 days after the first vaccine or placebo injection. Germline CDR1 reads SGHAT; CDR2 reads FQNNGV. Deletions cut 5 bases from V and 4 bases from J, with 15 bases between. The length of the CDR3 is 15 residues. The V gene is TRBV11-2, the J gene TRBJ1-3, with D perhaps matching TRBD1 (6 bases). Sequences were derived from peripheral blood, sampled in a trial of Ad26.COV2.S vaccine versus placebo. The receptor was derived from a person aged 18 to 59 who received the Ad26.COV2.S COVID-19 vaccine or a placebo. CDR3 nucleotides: TGTGCCAGCAGCACACAGGGCATTGGCGGAAACACCATATATTTT. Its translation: CASSTQGIGGNTIYF. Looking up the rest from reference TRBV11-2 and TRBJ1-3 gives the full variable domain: EAGVAQSPRYKIIEKRQSVAFWCNPISGHATLYWYQQILGQGPKLLIQFQNNGVVDDSQLPKDRFSAERLKGVDSTLKIQPAKLEDSAVYLCASSTQGIGGNTIYFGEGSWLTVV.